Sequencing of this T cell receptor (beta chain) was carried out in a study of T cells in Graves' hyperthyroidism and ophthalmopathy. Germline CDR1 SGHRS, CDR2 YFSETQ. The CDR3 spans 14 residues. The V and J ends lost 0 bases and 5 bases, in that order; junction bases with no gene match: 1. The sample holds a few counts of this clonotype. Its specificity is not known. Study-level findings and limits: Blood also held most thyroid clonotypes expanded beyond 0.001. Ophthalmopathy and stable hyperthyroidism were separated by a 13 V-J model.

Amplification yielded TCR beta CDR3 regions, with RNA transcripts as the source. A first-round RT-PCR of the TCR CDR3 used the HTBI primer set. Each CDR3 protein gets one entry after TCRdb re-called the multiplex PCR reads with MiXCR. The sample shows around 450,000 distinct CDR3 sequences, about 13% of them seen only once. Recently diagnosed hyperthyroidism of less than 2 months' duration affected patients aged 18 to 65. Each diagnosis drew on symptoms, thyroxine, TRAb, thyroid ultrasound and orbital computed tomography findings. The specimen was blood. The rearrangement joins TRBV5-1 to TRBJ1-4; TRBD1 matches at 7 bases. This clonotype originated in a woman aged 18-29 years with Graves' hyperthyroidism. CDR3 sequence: CASSLEDRNEKLFF. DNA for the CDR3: TGCGCCAGCAGCTTGGAGGACAGGAATGAAAAACTGTTTTTT.